This TCR beta chain comes out of a study of blood T cell repertoires in COVID-19. Study-level background: From T cells, B-cell-depleted T cells, or PBMCs came the material, which was cDNA or gDNA.

This CDR3 comprises 14 residues. Trimming cost V 8 bases and J 2 bases; bases outside gene matches: 7. Germline V gene sequence: CDR1 SGHVS, CDR2 FQNEAQ. Donors of Cohort 3 who recovered were those that had two negative PCRs, clearance, or symptom resolution. Original methodology: Amplification of reference gene primers provided the estimated nucleated cell counts. Libraries were prepared by immunoSEQ multiplex PCR; TCRdb keeps only in-frame clonotypes and omits some of them. V and J calls plus clone size are reproduced from that table; the DNA served to infer D and trimming. The sample yields 390,000 or so clones, 75% to 90% seen once.

The source of this sequence is a man younger than 35 who had recovered from COVID-19. J is TRBJ1-2 and V is TRBV7-8; 8 bases are shared with TRBD1. The sequenced material came from PBMCs or T cells enriched from blood (not recorded which). The DNA of the CDR3 is TGTGCCAGCGGTAGACAGGGGATCAACTATGGCTACACCTTC. Residues: CASGRQGINYGYTF.